A single sample is the source of the 3 T cell receptor beta chains below, sequenced in a study of CD8 T cells in ankylosing spondylitis. TCRdb reanalysed the 5' RACE reads using MiXCR and keeps one entry per CDR3 protein. The table lists approximately 220,000 distinct CDR3 sequences, about 10% of them singletons. The sample was blood, either unsorted or a sorted T cell fraction (not recorded which). These receptors were taken from a male donor with ankylosing spondylitis or in good health (not recorded which).

In its sample, this clonotype was seen many times. V is TRBV7-8 and J is TRBJ2-1; a possible D gene is TRBD2 (6 bases). The CDR3 loop spans 13 amino acids. The germline CDR1 and CDR2 sequences are SGHVS and FQNEAQ. V was cut by 10 bases and J by 4 bases, with 14 bases left in between. For the CDR3, the DNA is TGTGCCACGACCGGGACTCCTTACAATGAGCAGTTCTTC. This translates into CATTGTPYNEQFF.

A few counts support this clonotype. This sequence joins TRBV28 and TRBJ1-1; D might be TRBD1 (5 bases). CDR3 size: 13 residues. The V gene's germline CDR1 is MDHEN and CDR2 SYDVKM. The V and J ends lost 5 bases and 6 bases respectively, with 13 bases between them. The CDR3 reads CASSPPVGPEAFF. Written as DNA, the CDR3 is TGTGCCAGCAGTCCACCGGTGGGGCCTGAAGCTTTCTTT. The full variable domain, in which reference TRBV28 and TRBJ1-1 provide the parts outside the CDR3, is DVKVTQSSRYLVKRTGEKVFLECVQDMDHENMFWYRQDPGLGLRLIYFSYDVKMKEKGDIPEGYSVSREKKERFSLILESASTNQTSMYLCASSPPVGPEAFFGQGTRLTVV.

This clonotype has a count of ten or more. The rearrangement uses TRBV6-1 and TRBJ2-1; D is perhaps TRBD2 (7 bases). The CDR3 sequence is 13 residues long. V dropped 5 bases and J dropped 6 bases, with 11 bases sitting between them. CDR1 and CDR2 (germline): MNHNS, SASEGT. The CDR3 DNA reads as TGTGCCAGCAGTCGGGGGGCGGGCAATGAGCAGTTCTTC. Encoded protein: CASSRGAGNEQFF.